This entry lists 24 T cell receptor beta chains sequenced from one sample in a study of cytomegalovirus exposure and HLA in healthy donors. The PCR had 60 Vbeta and 13 Jbeta primers. Clones were sequenced by immunoSEQ multiplex PCR, and TCRdb holds only the in-frame ones, with some missing. This table holds a few hundred thousand clones, just over 75% found once. Material for sequencing was PBMCs. These receptors were collected from a woman aged 55-75 years in good health and CMV-seropositive.

The chain joins TRBV19 to TRBJ2-5; TRBD2 matches 8 bases. Unmatched junction bases numbered 9, after V lost 5 bases and J lost 4 bases. CDR3 size: 15 residues. Germline V gene sequence: CDR1 LNHDA, CDR2 SQIVND (reference sequence). The CDR3 region is CASSPPGLVGETQYF. The CDR3 coding sequence is TGTGCCAGTAGTCCCCCGGGACTAGTGGGAGAGACCCAGTACTTC.

The chain uses TRBV9 and TRBJ2-2; 14 bases agree with TRBD2. In germline, CDR1 is SGDLS, CDR2 YYNGEE. The CDR3 totals 19 residues. Losses at the gene ends were 4 bases for V and 4 bases for J; bases not matched to a gene: 12. Here the CDR3 reads CASSRTGLAGAPSTGELFF. As DNA, the CDR3 is TGTGCCAGCAGCCGAACGGGACTAGCGGGGGCCCCGAGCACCGGGGAGCTGTTTTTT.

The genes are TRBV5-1 and TRBJ2-1; TRBD2 matches at 10 bases. Germline CDR1 and CDR2: SGHRS and YFSETQ. V dropped 5 bases and J dropped 7; count of bases not matched to a gene: 12. This CDR3 spans 16 amino acids. CDR3 DNA: TGCGCCAGCAGTGTCCTCGGGACTAGCGTCCCAAATGAGCAGTTCTTC. Translated, it gives CASSVLGTSVPNEQFF.

The rearrangement links TRBV7-9 to TRBJ2-7; D call uncertain. Between the trimmed V and J ends, which lost 2 bases and 3 bases, there was a span of 11 bases. This CDR3 contains 14 residues. The germline V gene encodes CDR1 SEHNR and CDR2 FQNEAQ (reference sequence). The CDR3 sequence is CASSLYGGFYEQYF. In DNA, the CDR3 is TGTGCCAGCAGCTTATATGGCGGTTTCTACGAGCAGTACTTC.

As for this clone: The sample holds other DNA sequences that translate to the same CDR3. The V and J genes are TRBV6-5 and TRBJ1-5; no definite D call. Germline values: CDR1 MNHEY, CDR2 SVGAGI. The CDR3 totals 14 residues. The germline V and J ends were trimmed by 6 bases and 0 bases, with 9 bases remaining between them. The CDR3 loop reads CASSGTYSNQPQHF. The CDR3 DNA follows: TGTGCCAGCAGCGGTACTTATAGCAATCAGCCCCAGCATTTT.

This clone was found a few times. The J gene is TRBJ2-3, the V gene TRBV29-1, with 12 bases identical to TRBD2. Germline V gene data show CDR1 as SQVTM and CDR2 as ANQGSEA. V was clipped by 7 bases and J by 1 base; unmatched bases: 6. The CDR3 runs 15 residues. The chain's CDR3 is CSASLAGGGTDTQYF. The DNA of the CDR3 is TGCAGCGCTTCTCTAGCGGGGGGGGGCACAGATACGCAGTATTTT.

The V call is TRBV5-1, the J call TRBJ2-5; possible D gene TRBD1, 7 bases. From germline, CDR1 is SGHRS and CDR2 YFSETQ. This CDR3 has 15 residues. Trimming stripped 5 bases from V and 7 bases from J, with 21 bases between. The CDR3 DNA reads as TGCGCCAGCAGTCTTGGACAGGAGGGCATGGGGACCCAGTACTTC. It translates to CASSLGQEGMGTQYF.

In this sample, this clone turned up once. This chain connects TRBV5-1 to TRBJ2-3, with TRBD2 matching over 14 bases. Per the germline V gene, CDR1 is SGHRS and CDR2 is YFSETQ. The CDR3 sequence is 14 residues long. V lost 9 bases, J lost 6 bases, and 6 bases stayed unmatched. CDR3 DNA sequence: TGCGCCACCAGACTAGCGGGGGGGCACGATACGCAGTATTTT. Translating it yields CATRLAGGHDTQYF.

The chain employs TRBV5-4 and TRBJ1-1; maybe TRBD1 (5 bases). V was trimmed by 0 bases and J by 1 base, leaving 7 bases between them. This CDR3 spans 14 amino acids. Looked up from germline, CDR1 is SGHNT and CDR2 is YYREEE (reference sequence). In nucleotides, the CDR3 is TGTGCCAGCAGCTTGGACAGGCAGAACACTGAAGCTTTCTTT. It yields the protein CASSLDRQNTEAFF. The whole variable domain, filled in from reference TRBV5-4 and TRBJ1-1, reads ETGVTQSPTHLIKTRGQQVTLRCSSQSGHNTVSWYQQALGQGPQFIFQYYREEENGRGNFPPRFSGLQFPNYSSELNVNALELDDSALYLCASSLDRQNTEAFFGQGTRLTVV.

The V call is TRBV18, the J call TRBJ2-7, with 8 bases lining up with TRBD2. Germline V gives CDR1 KGHSH, CDR2 LQKENI. CDR3 length: 15 amino acids. The V and J ends lost 3 bases and 0 bases, in that order; junction bases with no gene match: 4. In DNA, the CDR3 is TGTGCCAGCTCACCCGGGAGGGGGAGCTCCTACGAGCAGTACTTC. The encoded protein is CASSPGRGSSYEQYF.

The chain carries TRBV15 and TRBJ1-5; D is unresolved. Germline assignment: CDR1 LNHNV and CDR2 YYDKDF (reference sequence). The CDR3 is 15 amino acids. The V end lost 0 bases, the J end lost 2 bases, and 8 bases lay between the germline ends. CDR3 in amino acids: CATSRDYGGNQPQHF. Here the CDR3 DNA reads TGTGCCACCAGCAGAGATTACGGGGGCAATCAGCCCCAGCATTTT.

The rearrangement uses TRBV7-9 and TRBJ2-5, with D unclear. Germline lookup yields CDR1 SEHNR and CDR2 FQNEAQ (reference sequence). The V gene lost 5 bases and the J gene lost 5 bases, with 9 bases spanning the gap. The CDR3 runs 12 residues. The CDR3 DNA is TGTGCCAGCAGCACGAGGATGGAGACCCAGTACTTC. Protein: CASSTRMETQYF.

Regarding this clone: Other DNA sequences of this sample code for an identical CDR3. The chain combines TRBV5-1 with TRBJ2-1, with D possibly matching TRBD2 (5 bases). The CDR3 extends over 13 amino acids. Germline V CDR1 and CDR2: SGHRS, YFSETQ. V lost 2 bases and J lost 6, with 9 bases in between. In DNA, the CDR3 is TGCGCCAGCAGCTTTTCGGGGAGCAATGAGCAGTTCTTC. Its protein product is CASSFSGSNEQFF.

The chain employs TRBV5-1 and TRBJ1-6; D possibly corresponds to TRBD1 (6 bases). The germline V gene encodes CDR1 SGHRS and CDR2 YFSETQ. The CDR3 is made up of 15 amino acids. V shed 4 bases and J shed 6 bases, with 14 bases lying between them. The CDR3 loop is CASSGAGASNSPLHF. The CDR3 nucleotides read TGCGCCAGCAGCGGCGCGGGGGCGAGTAATTCACCCCTCCACTTT.

The chain combines TRBV10-2 with TRBJ2-3; TRBD1 might be the D (6 bases). The CDR3 covers 12 residues. The germline gives CDR1 WSHSY, CDR2 SAAADI. Trimming left V 9 bases short and J 2 bases short, with 9 bases between. Here the CDR3 reads CASRGFTDTQYF. The CDR3 nucleotides read TGCGCCAGTAGGGGGTTCACAGATACGCAGTATTTT.

On this clone: One junction end disagrees with the germline gene, perhaps due to a read error. The CDR3 protein is CAGSSRSSGSRETQYF. CDR3 nucleotides: TGTGCCGGCAGCTCGCGCTCAAGCGGGAGTAGAGAGACCCAGTACTTC. The J gene is TRBJ2-5, the V gene TRBV7-2, with 8 bases aligning to TRBD2. CDR3 length: 16 residues. Germline CDR1 is SGHTA and CDR2 is FQGNSA.

The rearrangement uses TRBV5-1 and TRBJ1-1, with 7 bases that match TRBD1. The CDR3 is 14 amino acids. Trimming took 4 bases from V and 5 from J; bases not matched to a gene: 8. Germline V CDR1 and CDR2: SGHRS, YFSETQ. The CDR3 coding sequence is TGCGCCAGCAGCCCGGGGACAGAGGGAACTGAAGCTTTCTTT. Translation gives CASSPGTEGTEAFF.

This clone was observed a few times. The chain is built from TRBV5-6 and TRBJ2-5; D gene unclear. Germline V CDR1 and CDR2: SGHDT, YYEEEE. CDR3 length: 13 residues. The V gene lost 2 bases and the J gene lost 5 bases, with 10 bases spanning the gap. The CDR3 DNA sequence: TGTGCCAGCAGCTTTCTCGCCCGGGAGACCCAGTACTTC. It yields the protein CASSFLARETQYF.

The gene calls are TRBV5-4 and TRBJ2-1; maybe TRBD2 (6 bases). The V gene's germline CDR1 is SGHNT and CDR2 YYREEE (reference sequence). The CDR3 length is 17 residues. Trimming left V 4 bases short and J 0 bases short, with 17 bases between. CDR3 amino acids: CASSEGRGRGSYNEQFF. CDR3 in DNA: TGTGCCAGCAGCGAGGGGCGGGGTCGGGGCTCCTACAATGAGCAGTTCTTC. Based on the CDR3 plus reference TRBV5-4 and TRBJ2-1, the full variable domain is ETGVTQSPTHLIKTRGQQVTLRCSSQSGHNTVSWYQQALGQGPQFIFQYYREEENGRGNFPPRFSGLQFPNYSSELNVNALELDDSALYLCASSEGRGRGSYNEQFFGPGTRLTVL.

This clone has only one observation. The rearrangement links TRBV19 to TRBJ2-1; 12 bases match TRBD2. CDR1 and CDR2 from the germline V gene are LNHDA and SQIVND (reference sequence). Unmatched junction bases numbered 10, after V lost 6 bases and J lost 1 base. The CDR3 runs 18 residues. The CDR3 DNA is TGTGCCAGTAGCTCTACCCTAGCGGGAGGGGGTTCCTACAATGAGCAGTTCTTC. Translation: CASSSTLAGGGSYNEQFF.

The J gene is TRBJ2-5, the V gene TRBV7-9; D perhaps matches TRBD1 (5 bases). Germline-derived CDR1 and CDR2 are SEHNR and FQNEAQ (reference sequence). V was pared by 0 bases and J by 5 bases, with 10 bases between. The CDR3 contains 14 residues. CDR3 coding DNA: TGTGCCAGCAGCTTAGCGGCAGGGTCGGAGACCCAGTACTTC. Its protein product is CASSLAAGSETQYF. Full variable domain (outside the CDR3, taken from reference TRBV7-9 and TRBJ2-5): DTGVSQNPRHKITKRGQNVTFRCDPISEHNRLYWYRQTLGQGPEFLTYFQNEAQLEKSRLLSDRFSAERPKGSFSTLEIQRTEQGDSAMYLCASSLAAGSETQYFGPGTRLLVL.

V and J are TRBV14 and TRBJ1-5; D uncertain. Germline CDR1 and CDR2: SGHDN and FVKESK. Deletions cut 7 bases from V and 8 bases from J, with 15 bases between. This CDR3 has 13 amino acids. Here the CDR3 reads CASIRFAVEPQHF. The DNA for the CDR3 is TGTGCCAGCATTCGGTTCGCGGTGGAGCCCCAGCATTTT. Full variable domain (outside the CDR3, taken from reference TRBV14 and TRBJ1-5): EAGVTQFPSHSVIEKGQTVTLRCDPISGHDNLYWYRRVMGKEIKFLLHFVKESKQDESGMPNNRFLAERTGGTYSTLKVQPAELEDSGVYFCASIRFAVEPQHFGDGTRLSIL.

The V and J genes are TRBV10-3 and TRBJ1-1, with D maybe TRBD1 (6 bases). The CDR3 is 14 residues long. Germline V CDR1 and CDR2: ENHRY, SYGVKD. Trimming pared 7 bases from V and 3 bases from J, leaving 15 bases between. The CDR3 protein is CAINRAEYYTEAFF. The DNA for the CDR3 is TGTGCCATCAACAGGGCAGAATATTACACTGAAGCTTTCTTT.

The chain recombines TRBV27 with TRBJ1-4; tentative D call: TRBD1 (5 bases). The CDR3 sequence is 15 residues long. V lost 5 bases, J lost 5 bases, and 15 bases lay in between. Per germline, CDR1 MNHEY and CDR2 SMNVEV (reference sequence). The CDR3 spells CASSTPGGRNEKLFF. CDR3 nucleotide sequence: TGTGCCAGCAGTACTCCGGGGGGTCGGAATGAAAAACTGTTTTTT.